This TCR beta chain was obtained from a study of blood T cell repertoires in COVID-19. Study background: Specimens from acute and convalescent COVID-19 originated in the United States, Italy and Spain. Sources were T cells, B-cell-depleted T cells, or PBMCs; the material itself was cDNA or gDNA.

In the original analysis: Estimation of nucleated cell counts relied on the amplification of reference gene primers. Sequenced by immunoSEQ multiplex PCR; TCRdb stores in-frame clones only, minus some. From that table come the V and J calls and clone size; the DNA was used to work out D and trimming. The sample carries some 120,000 clones, 71% recorded once. V shed 5 bases and J 8 bases; nucleotides not matched to a gene: 6. This CDR3 has 15 residues. CDR1 is SEHNR and CDR2 is FQNEAQ in the germline V gene (reference sequence). This clonotype was obtained from a human donor with acute or convalescent COVID-19. The donor label of this sample is uncertain. The sample consisted of peripheral blood. The V gene is TRBV7-9, the J gene TRBJ1-6; 10 positions agree with TRBD1. The CDR3, as DNA: TGTGCCAGCAGCCCTAGACAGGGGGCGGATTCACCCCTCCACTTT. It yields the protein CASSPRQGADSPLHF.